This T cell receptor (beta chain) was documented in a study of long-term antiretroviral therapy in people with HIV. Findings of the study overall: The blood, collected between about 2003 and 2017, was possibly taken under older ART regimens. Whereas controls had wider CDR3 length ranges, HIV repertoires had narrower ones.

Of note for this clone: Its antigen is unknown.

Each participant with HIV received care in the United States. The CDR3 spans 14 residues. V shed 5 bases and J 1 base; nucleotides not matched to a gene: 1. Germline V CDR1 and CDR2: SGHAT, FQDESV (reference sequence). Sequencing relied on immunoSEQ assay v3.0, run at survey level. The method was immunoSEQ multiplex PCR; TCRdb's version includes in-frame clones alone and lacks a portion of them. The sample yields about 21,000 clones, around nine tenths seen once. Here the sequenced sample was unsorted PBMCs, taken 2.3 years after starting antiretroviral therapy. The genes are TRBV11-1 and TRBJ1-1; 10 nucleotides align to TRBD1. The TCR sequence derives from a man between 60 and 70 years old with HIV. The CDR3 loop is CASSRDRGNTEAFF. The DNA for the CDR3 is TGTGCCAGCAGCCGGGACAGGGGGAACACTGAAGCTTTCTTT.